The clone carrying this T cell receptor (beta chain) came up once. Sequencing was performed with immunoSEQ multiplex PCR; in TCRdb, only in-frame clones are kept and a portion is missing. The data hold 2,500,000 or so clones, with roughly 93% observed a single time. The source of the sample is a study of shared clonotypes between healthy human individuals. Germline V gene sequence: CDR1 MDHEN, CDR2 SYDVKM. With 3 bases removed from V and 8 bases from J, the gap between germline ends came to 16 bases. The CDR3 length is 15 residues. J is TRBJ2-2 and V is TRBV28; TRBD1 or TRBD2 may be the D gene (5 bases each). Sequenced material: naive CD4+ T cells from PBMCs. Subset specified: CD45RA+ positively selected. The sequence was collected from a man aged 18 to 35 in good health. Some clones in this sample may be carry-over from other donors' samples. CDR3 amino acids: CASSFVRAGVGELFF. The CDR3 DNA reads TGTGCCAGCAGTTTCGTCAGGGCGGGTGTTGGGGAGCTGTTTTTT.